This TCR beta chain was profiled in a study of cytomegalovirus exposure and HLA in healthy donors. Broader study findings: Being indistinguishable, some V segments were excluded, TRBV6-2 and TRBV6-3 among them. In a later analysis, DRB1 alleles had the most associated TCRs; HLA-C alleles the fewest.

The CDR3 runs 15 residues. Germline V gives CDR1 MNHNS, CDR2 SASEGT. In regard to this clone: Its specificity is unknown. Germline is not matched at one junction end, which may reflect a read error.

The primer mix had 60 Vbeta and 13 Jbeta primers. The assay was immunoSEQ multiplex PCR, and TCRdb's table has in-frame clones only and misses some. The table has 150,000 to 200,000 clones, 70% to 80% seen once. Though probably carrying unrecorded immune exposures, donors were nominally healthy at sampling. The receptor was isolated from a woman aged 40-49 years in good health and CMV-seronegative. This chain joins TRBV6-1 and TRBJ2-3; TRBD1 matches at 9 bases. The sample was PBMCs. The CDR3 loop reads CASREGTGFTDTQYF. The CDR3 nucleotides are TGTGCCAGCAGGGAAGGGACAGGGTTCACAGATACGCAGTATTTT.